This T cell receptor (beta chain) was identified during a study of PD-L1 blockade in urothelial cancer. Study-level background: Samples of blood were analyzed 3 weeks (second dose) and 6 weeks after treatment start.

V shed 1 base and J 5 bases; nucleotides not matched to a gene: 7. The CDR3 is made up of 15 amino acids. The germline V gene encodes CDR1 PRHDT and CDR2 FYEKMQ (reference sequence). Generated by immunoSEQ multiplex PCR, the TCRdb table keeps only in-frame clones and is missing some. The repertoire holds over 75,000 clones, with 80% to 90% as singletons. The time point is: pretreatment peripheral blood. This clonotype originated in a woman of 80 years or more with urothelial cancer. The chain is built from TRBV13 and TRBJ2-5; 7 nucleotides match TRBD2. The sample in question was PBMCs, obtained around atezolizumab (anti-PD-L1) treatment. The CDR3 protein is CASSLDPWRGETQYF. The CDR3 DNA reads TGTGCCAGCAGCTTAGACCCTTGGCGGGGGGAGACCCAGTACTTC. The entire variable domain, with the rest obtained from reference TRBV13 and TRBJ2-5, is as follows: AAGVIQSPRHLIKEKRETATLKCYPIPRHDTVYWYQQGPGQDPQFLISFYEKMQSDKGSIPDRFSAQQFSDYHSELNMSSLELGDSALYFCASSLDPWRGETQYFGPGTRLLVL.